The T cell receptor (beta chain) under discussion was sequenced for a study of blood T cell repertoires in COVID-19. Looked up from germline, CDR1 is SGHTS and CDR2 is YDEGEE. Between the trimmed V and J ends, which lost 2 bases and 2 bases, there was a span of 20 bases. The CDR3 loop spans 19 amino acids. Sequencing was performed with immunoSEQ multiplex PCR; in TCRdb, only in-frame clones are kept and a portion is missing. The table has fewer than 350,000 clones, approximately 86% seen once. The TCR originated in a woman in her 70s with COVID-19, enrolled during active disease. Input material: peripheral blood. The gene calls are TRBV5-8 and TRBJ2-6; TRBD1 might be the D (6 bases). Written as DNA, the CDR3 is TGTGCCAGCAGCTTATTAGTGGGCAGGGGAGAGGCTGGGGCCAACGTCCTGACTTTC. Translating it yields CASSLLVGRGEAGANVLTF.